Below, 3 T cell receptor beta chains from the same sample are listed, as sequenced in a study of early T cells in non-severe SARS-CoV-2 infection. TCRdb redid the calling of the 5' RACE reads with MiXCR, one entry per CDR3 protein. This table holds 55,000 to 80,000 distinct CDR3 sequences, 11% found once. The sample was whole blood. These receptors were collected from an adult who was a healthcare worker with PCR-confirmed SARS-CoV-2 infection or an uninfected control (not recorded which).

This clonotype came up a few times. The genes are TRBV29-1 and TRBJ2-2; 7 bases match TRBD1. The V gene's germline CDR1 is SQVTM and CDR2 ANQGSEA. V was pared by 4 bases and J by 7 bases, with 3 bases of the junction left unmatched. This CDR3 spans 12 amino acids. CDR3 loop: CSVVDRDGELFF. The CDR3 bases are TGCAGCGTTGTAGACAGGGACGGGGAGCTGTTTTTT.

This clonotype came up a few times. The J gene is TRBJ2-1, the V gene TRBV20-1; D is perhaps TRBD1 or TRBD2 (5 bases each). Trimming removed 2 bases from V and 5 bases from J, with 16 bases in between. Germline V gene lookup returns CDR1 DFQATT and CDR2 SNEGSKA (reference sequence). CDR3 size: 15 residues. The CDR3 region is CSARWWSGRDNEQFF. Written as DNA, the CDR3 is TGCAGTGCTAGATGGTGGTCAGGGCGGGACAATGAGCAGTTCTTC.

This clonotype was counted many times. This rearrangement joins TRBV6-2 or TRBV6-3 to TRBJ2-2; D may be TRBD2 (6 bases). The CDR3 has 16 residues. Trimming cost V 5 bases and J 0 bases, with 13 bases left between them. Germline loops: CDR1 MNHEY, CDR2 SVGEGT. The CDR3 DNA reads TGTGCCAGCAGTGCCCCGGGGGAGACGAACACCGGGGAGCTGTTTTTT. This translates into CASSAPGETNTGELFF.